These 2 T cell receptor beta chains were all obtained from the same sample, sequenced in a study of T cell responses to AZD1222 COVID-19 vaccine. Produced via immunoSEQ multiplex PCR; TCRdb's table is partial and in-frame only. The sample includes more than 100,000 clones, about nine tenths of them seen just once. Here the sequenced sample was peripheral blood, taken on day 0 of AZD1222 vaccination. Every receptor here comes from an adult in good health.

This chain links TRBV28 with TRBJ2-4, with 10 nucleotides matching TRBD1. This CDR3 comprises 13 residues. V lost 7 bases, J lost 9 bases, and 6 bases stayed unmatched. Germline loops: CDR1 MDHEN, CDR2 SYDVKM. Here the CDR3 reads CASNRQGAGIQYF. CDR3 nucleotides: TGTGCCAGCAATCGACAGGGGGCGGGCATTCAGTACTTC. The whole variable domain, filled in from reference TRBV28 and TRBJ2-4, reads DVKVTQSSRYLVKRTGEKVFLECVQDMDHENMFWYRQDPGLGLRLIYFSYDVKMKEKGDIPEGYSVSREKKERFSLILESASTNQTSMYLCASNRQGAGIQYFGAGTRLSVL.

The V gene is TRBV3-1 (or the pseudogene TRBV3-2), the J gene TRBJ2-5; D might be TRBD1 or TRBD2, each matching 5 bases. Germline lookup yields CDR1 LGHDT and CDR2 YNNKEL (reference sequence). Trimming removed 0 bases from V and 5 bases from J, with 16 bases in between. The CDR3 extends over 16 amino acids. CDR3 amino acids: CASSQDLSAEGETQYF. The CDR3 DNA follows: TGTGCCAGCAGCCAAGATTTATCGGCCGAGGGGGAGACCCAGTACTTC.